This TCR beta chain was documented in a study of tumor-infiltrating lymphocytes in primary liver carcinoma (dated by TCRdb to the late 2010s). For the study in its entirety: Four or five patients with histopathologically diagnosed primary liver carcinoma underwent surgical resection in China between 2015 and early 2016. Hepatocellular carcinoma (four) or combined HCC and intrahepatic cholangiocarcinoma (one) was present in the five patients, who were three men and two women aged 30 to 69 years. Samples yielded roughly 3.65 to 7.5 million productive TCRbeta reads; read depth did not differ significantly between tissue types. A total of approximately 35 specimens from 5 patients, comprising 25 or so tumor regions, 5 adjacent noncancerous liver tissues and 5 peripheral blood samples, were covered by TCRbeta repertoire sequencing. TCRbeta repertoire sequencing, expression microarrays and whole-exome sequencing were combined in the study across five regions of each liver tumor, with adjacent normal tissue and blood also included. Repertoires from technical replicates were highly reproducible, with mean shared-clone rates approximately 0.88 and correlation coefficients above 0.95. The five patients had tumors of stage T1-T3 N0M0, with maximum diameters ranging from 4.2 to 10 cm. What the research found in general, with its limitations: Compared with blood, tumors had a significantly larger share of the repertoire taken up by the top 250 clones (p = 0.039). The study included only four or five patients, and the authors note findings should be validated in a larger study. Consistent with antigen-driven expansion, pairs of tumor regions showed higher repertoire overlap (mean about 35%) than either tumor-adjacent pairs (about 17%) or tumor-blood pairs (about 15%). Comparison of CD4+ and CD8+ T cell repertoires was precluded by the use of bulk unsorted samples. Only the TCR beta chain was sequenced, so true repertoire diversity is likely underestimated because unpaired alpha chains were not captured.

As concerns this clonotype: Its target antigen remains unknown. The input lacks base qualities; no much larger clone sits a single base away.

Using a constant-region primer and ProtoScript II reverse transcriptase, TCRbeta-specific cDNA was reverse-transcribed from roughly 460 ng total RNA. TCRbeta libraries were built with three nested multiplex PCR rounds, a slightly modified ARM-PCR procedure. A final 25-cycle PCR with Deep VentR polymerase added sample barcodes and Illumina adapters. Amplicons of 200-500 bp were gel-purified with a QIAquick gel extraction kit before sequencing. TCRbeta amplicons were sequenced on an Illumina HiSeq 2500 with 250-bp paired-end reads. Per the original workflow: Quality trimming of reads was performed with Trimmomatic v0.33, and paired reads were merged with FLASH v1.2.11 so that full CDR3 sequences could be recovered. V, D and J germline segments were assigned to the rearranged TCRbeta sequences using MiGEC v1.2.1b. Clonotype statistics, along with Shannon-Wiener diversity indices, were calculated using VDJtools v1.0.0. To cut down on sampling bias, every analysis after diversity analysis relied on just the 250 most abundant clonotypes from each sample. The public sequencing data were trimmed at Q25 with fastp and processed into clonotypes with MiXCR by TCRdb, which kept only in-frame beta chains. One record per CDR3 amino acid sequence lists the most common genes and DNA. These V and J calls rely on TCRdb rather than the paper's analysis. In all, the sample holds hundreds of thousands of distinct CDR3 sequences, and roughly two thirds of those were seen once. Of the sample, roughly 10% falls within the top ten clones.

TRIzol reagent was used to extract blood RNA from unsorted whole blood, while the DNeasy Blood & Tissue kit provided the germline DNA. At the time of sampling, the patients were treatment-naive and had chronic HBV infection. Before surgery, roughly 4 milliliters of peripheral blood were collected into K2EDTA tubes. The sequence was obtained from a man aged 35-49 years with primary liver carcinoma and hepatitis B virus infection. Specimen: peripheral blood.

The encoded CDR3 is CASRSGGGHRDQFF. The DNA sequence reads TGTGCCAGCAGATCCGGGGGCGGGCATCGGGACCAGTTCTTC. Here the chain combines TRBV11-2 and TRBJ2-1; the D gene cannot be resolved beyond TRBD1 or TRBD2, each matching 6 bases. V is cut by 6 bases and J by 13 bases, and the space between the germline ends is 22 bases. From its cysteine to its phenylalanine, the CDR3 spans 14 amino acids. Kept here is only the CDR3 DNA, which spans 42 bases and is read in frame from base 1. Taken from the germline V gene, the CDR1 and CDR2 loops are SGHAT and FQNNGV.